This T cell receptor beta chain was sequenced in a study of blood T cells in healthy people across ages. Study results and caveats: Any changes in expanded clonotypes were possibly confounded, as donor CMV status remained unknown.

Healthy Caucasians from Russia aged about 6 to 95 served as donors. Collection of roughly 9.8 milliliters of peripheral blood was performed for each donor. Using a J-beta primer mix together with a sample-barcoded 5' primer, a second PCR was run for 7 to 11 cycles. Each sample yielded at least 3 million CDR3-containing paired-end reads. TCRdb recomputed calls from the 5' RACE reads with MiXCR, one row per CDR3 protein. The sample holds some 1.6 million distinct CDR3 sequences, almost 35% seen once. This clonotype was seen more than once but under ten times. Its specificity is not known. The TCR was taken from a woman in her twenties or thirties in good health. The sequencing input was blood.

The CDR3 sequence is CAWSSIGGNQPQHF. Here the CDR3 DNA reads TGTGCCTGGAGTTCGATTGGTGGCAATCAGCCCCAGCATTTT. This chain connects TRBV30 to TRBJ1-5; D ambiguous. In germline, CDR1 is GTSNPN, CDR2 SVGIG (reference sequence). The CDR3 covers 14 residues. V was shortened by 2 bases and J by 2 bases, with 10 bases between the two germline ends.